Each of the 32 T cell receptor beta chains below was sequenced from the same sample in a study of regulatory T cells in long-lasting Graves disease. Time point specified: persistent/refractory GD, antithyroid drugs over 5 years with positive TRAb. RNA extracted from PBMCs served as the sequencing template. Combining iRepertoire HTBI primers with Arm-PCR of CDR3 regions, the authors built TCR beta libraries. TCRdb fed the multiplex PCR reads into MiXCR, producing one record per CDR3 protein. This sample has hundreds of thousands of distinct CDR3 sequences; approximately 22% occur once, and the top ten carry less than 15%. Sequences were derived from peripheral blood mononuclear cells (PBMCs), sampled when the disease was refractory, from a patient treated with antithyroid drugs. These receptors all come from a female donor with Graves disease.

This rearrangement joins TRBV9 to TRBJ2-5, with D unclear. The CDR3 sequence is 13 residues long. Germline values: CDR1 SGDLS, CDR2 YYNGEE. V shed 0 bases and J shed 7 bases, with 10 bases lying between them. CDR3 coding DNA: TGTGCCAGCAGCGTAGGGGCTATTGGGACCCAGTACTTC. The encoded protein is CASSVGAIGTQYF.

The rearrangement joins TRBV20-1 to TRBJ2-1, with a tentative D call TRBD2 (7 bases). The V gene's germline CDR1 is DFQATT and CDR2 SNEGSKA (reference sequence). This CDR3 comprises 16 residues. V was pared by 0 bases and J by 7 bases, with 19 bases between. The CDR3 reads CSARDEGRGGRNEQFF. The CDR3 DNA follows: TGCAGTGCTAGAGATGAGGGGAGGGGGGGCAGGAATGAGCAGTTCTTC.

The V gene is TRBV18, the J gene TRBJ1-1; 9 bases match TRBD1. CDR1 and CDR2 from the germline V gene are KGHSH and LQKENI. The ends lost 3 bases at V and 1 base at J; junction bases unmatched: 6. This CDR3 spans 16 amino acids. CDR3: CASSPGTGNGNTEAFF. CDR3 nucleotides: TGTGCCAGCTCACCCGGGACAGGGAATGGGAACACTGAAGCTTTCTTT. The full variable domain, rest sourced from reference TRBV18 and TRBJ1-1, is NAGVMQNPRHLVRRRGQEARLRCSPMKGHSHVYWYRQLPEEGLKFMVYLQKENIIDESGMPKERFSAEFPKEGPSILRIQQVVRGDSAAYFCASSPGTGNGNTEAFFGQGTRLTVV.

In this sample, this clonotype turned up many times. This chain uses TRBV10-3 with TRBJ1-4; possible D gene TRBD1, 6 bases. Germline loops: CDR1 ENHRY, CDR2 SYGVKD. The CDR3 runs to 16 residues. The V end was cut by 4 bases, the J end by 0 bases, with 12 bases between. CDR3 nucleotides: TGTGCCATCAGTGTCACAGGGACCACAACTAATGAAAAACTGTTTTTT. This gives the protein CAISVTGTTTNEKLFF.

This clonotype was counted ten times or more. V usage is TRBV20-1 and J usage is TRBJ2-5, with 8 bases lining up with TRBD1. CDR1 and CDR2 (germline): DFQATT, SNEGSKA (reference sequence). Trimming cost V 2 bases and J 3 bases; bases outside gene matches: 5. This CDR3 is 14 amino acids long. In DNA, the CDR3 is TGCAGTGCTAGATCAGGGGGCTCGGAAGAGACCCAGTACTTC. Translated, it gives CSARSGGSEETQYF.

This clonotype was detected a few times. This chain joins TRBV29-1 and TRBJ2-7; no clear D. Germline lookup yields CDR1 SQVTM and CDR2 ANQGSEA. This CDR3 spans 13 amino acids. V gave up 6 bases and J gave up 1 base, with 13 bases separating them. The CDR3, as DNA: TGCAGCGTCTCGGACGGAAGATCCTACGAGCAGTACTTC. Translation gives CSVSDGRSYEQYF.

This chain joins TRBV20-1 and TRBJ2-7; 15 bases are a match to TRBD2. This CDR3 contains 17 residues. The V gene's germline CDR1 is DFQATT and CDR2 SNEGSKA (reference sequence). V shed 5 bases and J 4 bases; nucleotides not matched to a gene: 12. The CDR3 coding sequence is TGCAGTGCTGGGACTCCTGGGACTAGCGGGAGGAGGTACGAGCAGTACTTC. It codes for CSAGTPGTSGRRYEQYF.

This clonotype was recorded at least ten times. The chain couples TRBV19 to TRBJ1-1; perhaps TRBD1 as D (5 bases). V lost 9 bases to trimming and J lost 1 base, with 12 bases between them. Germline values: CDR1 LNHDA, CDR2 SQIVND (reference sequence). This CDR3 is 13 amino acids long. The CDR3 loop reads CASSIGQNTEAFF. The CDR3 coding sequence is TGTGCCAGCAGCATAGGACAGAACACTGAAGCTTTCTTT.

This clonotype has more than one count but fewer than ten. The genes are TRBV7-9 and TRBJ2-7; D not resolved. V lost 7 bases, J lost 0 bases, and 7 bases lay in between. The CDR3 runs 12 residues. CDR1 and CDR2 from the germline V gene are SEHNR and FQNEAQ (reference sequence). DNA of the CDR3: TGTGCCAGCACCGACACCTCCTACGAGCAGTACTTC. This translates into CASTDTSYEQYF.

This clonotype was recorded many times. The chain employs TRBV28 and TRBJ2-1; TRBD2 matches 15 bases. J lost 5 bases, V lost 8 bases, and 13 bases had no gene match. Germline V gene data show CDR1 as MDHEN and CDR2 as SYDVKM. The CDR3 contains 18 residues. The CDR3 sequence: CASHGLAGGPSFHNEQFF. In DNA form, the CDR3 reads TGTGCCAGCCACGGACTAGCGGGGGGGCCGAGCTTCCACAATGAGCAGTTCTTC.

This clonotype was picked up many times. The chain couples TRBV28 to TRBJ1-1; 8 nucleotides agree with TRBD1. Looked up from germline, CDR1 is MDHEN and CDR2 is SYDVKM. CDR3 length: 15 residues. Losses at the gene ends were 2 bases for V and 1 base for J; bases not matched to a gene: 3. The DNA for the CDR3 is TGTGCCAGCAGTTTACGACAGGGGAGGAACACTGAAGCTTTCTTT. It is translated as CASSLRQGRNTEAFF.

This sequence joins TRBV28 and TRBJ2-2; a weak D match, TRBD2 (6 bases). The germline gives CDR1 MDHEN, CDR2 SYDVKM. Trimming left V 5 bases short and J 4 bases short, with 23 bases between. This CDR3 is built from 18 residues. The DNA for the CDR3 is TGTGCCAGCAGTACCCTCGTACTTCAGGGCGGGGTCACCGGGGAGCTGTTTTTT. Its translation: CASSTLVLQGGVTGELFF.

This clonotype occurred many times. In nucleotides, the CDR3 is TGTGCCAGCAGCTTAGCGGACAGGGATTCCGGGGAGCTGTTTTTT. It yields the protein CASSLADRDSGELFF. J is TRBJ2-2 and V is TRBV11-1; 8 bases map to TRBD1. V was pared by 0 bases and J by 6 bases, with 3 bases of the junction left unmatched. CDR1 and CDR2 from the germline V gene are SGHAT and FQDESV (reference sequence). The CDR3 sequence is 15 residues long.

There are many counts of this clonotype. V usage is TRBV3-1 and J usage is TRBJ2-1; D may correspond to TRBD1 or TRBD2 (5 bases each). In germline, CDR1 is LGHDT, CDR2 YNNKEL (reference sequence). Trimming shortened V by 4 bases and J by 7 bases, and 8 bases separated the two germline ends. The CDR3 is 12 amino acids. CDR3 bases: TGTGCCAGCAGCCGAGGGGAAAATGAGCAGTTCTTC. Its translation is CASSRGENEQFF.

This clonotype was detected only a few times. CDR3 amino acids: CASSEAQLSRPQHF. The CDR3, as DNA: TGTGCCAGCAGTGAAGCGCAATTAAGCAGGCCCCAGCATTTT. The V gene is TRBV6-1, the J gene TRBJ1-5; D is unclear. Trimming took 0 bases from V and 9 from J, leaving 12 bases between them. The CDR3 is made up of 14 amino acids. Germline V CDR1 and CDR2: MNHNS, SASEGT.

The J gene is TRBJ1-1, the V gene TRBV5-1; D is undetermined. V lost 0 bases to trimming and J lost 1 base, with 10 bases between them. There are 15 residues in the CDR3. Germline CDR1 SGHRS, CDR2 YFSETQ. The DNA for the CDR3 is TGCGCCAGCAGCTTGGATTCTGGAGCGAACACTGAAGCTTTCTTT. Amino acid sequence: CASSLDSGANTEAFF.

A remark on this clonotype: This clone may be a read error of a much larger clone one base away. V and J are TRBV6-9 and TRBJ1-2; no clear D gene. This CDR3 has 13 amino acids. Deletions cut 3 bases from V and 0 bases from J, with 5 bases between. Germline V gene sequence: CDR1 MNHGY, CDR2 SVAAGI. CDR3 sequence: CASSYRANYGYTF. The DNA of the CDR3 is TGTGCCAGCAGTTACCGAGCTAACTATGGCTACACCTTC.

The chain has TRBV19 and TRBJ2-5, with TRBD1 as a possible D gene (6 bases). Germline CDR1 is LNHDA and CDR2 is SQIVND (reference sequence). Trimming removed 1 base at V and 5 bases at J, with 14 bases between. The CDR3 contains 15 residues. The CDR3 DNA reads TGTGCCAGTAGTATAGGGCAGGGGTGGAGTGAGACCCAGTACTTC. The encoded protein is CASSIGQGWSETQYF.

The chain has TRBV20-1 and TRBJ1-5; D ambiguous. Germline V CDR1 and CDR2: DFQATT, SNEGSKA (reference sequence). V gave up 2 bases and J gave up 5 bases, with 13 bases separating them. The CDR3 loop spans 14 amino acids. CDR3 sequence reads: CSARNLRGDQPQHF. CDR3 nucleotide sequence: TGCAGTGCTAGAAATCTGCGTGGTGATCAGCCCCAGCATTTT.

The CDR3 sequence: CASSPPGNMGTEAFF. CDR3 nucleotides: TGCGCCAGCAGCCCGCCCGGGAACATGGGGACTGAAGCTTTCTTT. This chain links TRBV4-1 with TRBJ1-1, with D uncertain. This CDR3 comprises 15 residues. Germline assignment: CDR1 MGHRA and CDR2 YSYEKL. V gave up 4 bases and J gave up 5 bases, with 17 bases separating them.

This clonotype has only a few counts. CDR3 DNA sequence: TGTGCCAGCCGGGACACTTATAATTCACCCCTCCACTTT. Protein: CASRDTYNSPLHF. This chain links TRBV6-1 with TRBJ1-6, with a tentative D call TRBD1 (6 bases). V lost 8 bases, J lost 4 bases, and 9 bases lay in between. The CDR3 covers 13 residues. The germline CDR1 and CDR2 sequences are MNHNS and SASEGT.

This chain joins TRBV5-1 and TRBJ2-5; 11 positions agree with TRBD2. Trimming cost V 6 bases and J 1 base; bases outside gene matches: 2. The CDR3 extends over 14 amino acids. Germline loops: CDR1 SGHRS, CDR2 YFSETQ. The CDR3 sequence: CASNSGGGQETQYF. As DNA, the CDR3 is TGCGCCAGCAATAGCGGGGGGGGCCAAGAGACCCAGTACTTC.

This clonotype has at least ten counts. The V and J genes are TRBV3-1 and TRBJ1-1, with 7 nucleotides matching TRBD1. CDR3 size: 15 residues. The junction had 11 bases not matched to a gene; V was cut back by 7 bases and J by 3 bases. The germline CDR1 and CDR2 sequences are LGHDT and YNNKEL (reference sequence). CDR3 bases: TGTGCCAGCACCACGGACAGGCGGTGGTACACTGAAGCTTTCTTT. Protein sequence: CASTTDRRWYTEAFF.

This clonotype was seen only a few times. V is TRBV6-1 and J is TRBJ2-7, with a possible D match to TRBD1 (5 bases). Trimming took 7 bases from V and 3 from J, leaving 13 bases between them. The CDR3 sequence is 13 residues long. Germline-derived CDR1 and CDR2 are MNHNS and SASEGT. The CDR3 protein is CASTPRASYEQYF. The CDR3 DNA is TGTGCCAGCACCCCCAGGGCCAGCTACGAGCAGTACTTC.

This clonotype has a count of ten or more. The V gene is TRBV5-1, the J gene TRBJ1-2, with 7 bases that match TRBD1. The junction had 9 bases not matched to a gene; V was cut back by 4 bases and J by 6 bases. The CDR3 loop spans 14 amino acids. Germline V gives CDR1 SGHRS, CDR2 YFSETQ. For the CDR3, the DNA is TGCGCCAGCAGCCTGGGAGGGACAGTCAATGGCTACACCTTC. Protein sequence: CASSLGGTVNGYTF.

This clonotype was picked up many times. This chain connects TRBV28 to TRBJ2-7; D unclear. Trimming cost V 3 bases and J 5 bases, with 17 bases left between them. Germline loops: CDR1 MDHEN, CDR2 SYDVKM. This CDR3 contains 15 residues. CDR3 protein: CASSFRIVSGDEQYF. CDR3 sequence (DNA): TGTGCCAGCAGTTTCCGTATCGTGAGTGGCGACGAGCAGTACTTC.

This clonotype occurred many times. J is TRBJ2-7 and V is TRBV28; D may be TRBD1 (6 bases). CDR1 is MDHEN, CDR2 SYDVKM, per germline. Trimming stripped 1 base from V and 5 bases from J, with 12 bases between. CDR3 length equals 14 residues. This CDR3 reads CASSLSLTGNEQYF. For the CDR3, the DNA is TGTGCCAGCAGTTTATCCCTCACAGGGAACGAGCAGTACTTC.

V is TRBV2 and J is TRBJ2-2; D not resolved. This CDR3 region has 15 residues. Germline V gene sequence: CDR1 SNHLY, CDR2 FYNNEI. Trimming cost V 2 bases and J 0 bases, with 7 bases left between them. CDR3 protein: CASSESTPNTGELFF. CDR3 sequence (DNA): TGTGCCAGCAGTGAAAGCACCCCGAACACCGGGGAGCTGTTTTTT.

This clonotype was found many times. The chain links TRBV9 to TRBJ2-5; perhaps TRBD1 as D (6 bases). CDR1 and CDR2 (germline): SGDLS, YYNGEE. Trimming stripped 0 bases from V and 4 bases from J, with 7 bases between. The CDR3 has 13 amino acids. The CDR3 nucleotides are TGTGCCAGCAGCGTAGTACAGGGAGAGACCCAGTACTTC. Its protein is CASSVVQGETQYF.

In its sample, this clonotype was seen many times. V and J are TRBV6-1 and TRBJ2-7, with 11 bases lining up with TRBD2. The CDR3 has 14 residues. Unmatched junction bases numbered 2, after V lost 4 bases and J lost 3 bases. The V gene's germline CDR1 is MNHNS and CDR2 SASEGT. The CDR3 region is CASSALAGDYEQYF. CDR3 in DNA: TGTGCCAGCAGTGCACTAGCGGGAGACTACGAGCAGTACTTC.

This clonotype was detected many times. This chain joins TRBV11-2 and TRBJ2-6; 8 nucleotides line up with TRBD1. V shed 5 bases and J 12 bases; nucleotides not matched to a gene: 12. CDR3 length equals 15 residues. Germline V lookup: CDR1 SGHAT, CDR2 FQNNGV. CDR3 bases: TGTGCCAGCAGCCACCCTGGCAGGGGGCTCGGCGTCCTGACTTTC. Translation gives CASSHPGRGLGVLTF.

A few counts support this clonotype. The chain links TRBV19 to TRBJ1-2, with 9 nucleotides matching TRBD1. CDR1 and CDR2 from the germline V gene are LNHDA and SQIVND (reference sequence). The CDR3 is 15 residues long. The V and J ends lost 6 bases and 4 bases, in that order; junction bases with no gene match: 9. This CDR3 is CASRLNRGRGYGYTF. CDR3 DNA sequence: TGTGCCAGTAGACTAAACAGGGGGCGCGGCTATGGCTACACCTTC.